One and the same sample provided the 23 T cell receptor beta chains below, sequenced in a study of response to subunit inactivated influenza vaccine. A single record per CDR3 protein comes from TCRdb applying MiXCR to the RT-PCR reads. The sample shows a few hundred thousand distinct CDR3 sequences, approximately 11% of them seen only once. The sequences come from PBMCs from blood, collected roughly 46 days after vaccination. The receptors here all came from a man between 50 and 59 years old who received an inactivated influenza vaccine.

Worth noting for this clonotype: A read error may be the cause here, since a much bigger clone is one base away. This chain links TRBV27 with TRBJ2-5; a possible D gene is TRBD1 (6 bases). Germline loops: CDR1 MNHEY, CDR2 SMNVEV (reference sequence). The CDR3 is 14 amino acids. The CDR3, as DNA: TGTGCCACCAGTCCGAAGACAGGAAGGGAGACCCAGTACTTC. This gives the protein CATSPKTGRETQYF.

The chain recombines TRBV20-1 with TRBJ2-7; the D gene could be TRBD1 or TRBD2 (5 bases each). V gave up 6 bases and J gave up 6 bases, with 21 bases separating them. The CDR3 sequence is 14 residues long. In germline, CDR1 is DFQATT, CDR2 SNEGSKA (reference sequence). The CDR3 sequence is CSARDGGRGIEQYF. CDR3 DNA sequence: TGCAGTGCCAGGGACGGCGGCCGAGGAATCGAGCAGTACTTC.

This chain joins TRBV18 and TRBJ2-1, with 9 bases lining up with TRBD1. Germline values: CDR1 KGHSH, CDR2 LQKENI. The CDR3 extends over 16 amino acids. V shed 0 bases, J shed 7 bases, and the junction held 7 bases outside the gene matches. CDR3 residues: CASSPPWDRVGNEQFF. Here the CDR3 DNA reads TGTGCCAGCTCACCACCGTGGGACAGGGTTGGTAATGAGCAGTTCTTC.

The V and J genes are TRBV6-5 and TRBJ2-2; either TRBD1 or TRBD2 may supply D (6 bases each). Germline loops: CDR1 MNHEY, CDR2 SVGAGI. The CDR3 has 15 amino acids. V gave up 7 bases and J gave up 3 bases, with 15 bases separating them. CDR3 protein: CASNSGGLDTGELFF. The CDR3 coding sequence is TGTGCCAGCAATTCCGGGGGCCTGGACACCGGGGAGCTGTTTTTT.

This clonotype was seen at least ten times. The gene calls are TRBV7-9 and TRBJ1-2, with 9 bases fitting TRBD1. V lost 5 bases, J lost 4 bases, and 8 bases stayed unmatched. CDR1 SEHNR and CDR2 FQNEAQ come from the germline V gene (reference sequence). CDR3 size: 15 residues. The CDR3 spells CASSLGQGPLYGYTF. The CDR3 nucleotides are TGTGCCAGCAGCCTTGGACAGGGGCCCCTCTATGGCTACACCTTC. Together with reference TRBV7-9 and TRBJ1-2, the CDR3 gives the full variable domain: DTGVSQNPRHKITKRGQNVTFRCDPISEHNRLYWYRQTLGQGPEFLTYFQNEAQLEKSRLLSDRFSAERPKGSFSTLEIQRTEQGDSAMYLCASSLGQGPLYGYTFGSGTRLTVV.

This clonotype has just a few counts. The chain uses TRBV20-1 and TRBJ2-1, with D unclear. In germline, CDR1 is DFQATT, CDR2 SNEGSKA (reference sequence). Trimming shortened V by 6 bases and J by 3 bases, and 9 bases separated the two germline ends. The CDR3 covers 12 residues. Written as DNA, the CDR3 is TGCAGTGCGGAATGGGGCTACAATGAGCAGTTCTTC. Protein sequence: CSAEWGYNEQFF.

This clonotype was counted a few times. This chain connects TRBV5-1 to TRBJ1-2; D is possibly TRBD1 (6 bases). The ends were cut back, 4 bases at V and 8 bases at J, with 15 bases in the middle. Germline assignment: CDR1 SGHRS and CDR2 YFSETQ. CDR3 length: 13 amino acids. This CDR3 reads CASSPGVSGGYTF. CDR3 sequence (DNA): TGCGCCAGCAGCCCAGGGGTCTCCGGCGGCTACACCTTC.

This clonotype showed up many times. J is TRBJ2-7 and V is TRBV10-3; 9 bases are shared with TRBD1. There are 15 residues in the CDR3. The trim removed 6 bases at V and 2 bases at J, leaving 8 bases unmatched. From germline, CDR1 is ENHRY and CDR2 SYGVKD. The CDR3 DNA reads as TGTGCCATCAGGGTCCGGGACAGGGAAGCCTACGAGCAGTACTTC. This translates into CAIRVRDREAYEQYF.

The gene calls are TRBV28 and TRBJ2-7, with TRBD1 identical over 9 bases. The length of the CDR3 is 18 residues. Germline CDR1 is MDHEN and CDR2 is SYDVKM. V lost 3 bases and J lost 0; bases outside the gene matches: 12. The CDR3 protein is CASSFAFSTGGTSYEQYF. The CDR3 DNA follows: TGTGCCAGCAGTTTTGCCTTCTCGACAGGGGGGACCTCCTACGAGCAGTACTTC.

The V gene is TRBV12-3 or TRBV12-4, the J gene TRBJ2-4; the match to TRBD1 covers 7 bases. V was pared by 5 bases and J by 5 bases, with 3 bases of the junction left unmatched. CDR3 length equals 13 residues. The CDR3 DNA follows: TGTGCCAGCAGTGACAGGGTTCAAAACATTCAGTACTTC. This encodes CASSDRVQNIQYF.

With regard to this clonotype: A read error may be the cause here, since a much bigger clone is one base away. The chain uses TRBV12-3 or TRBV12-4 and TRBJ2-1; D call uncertain. The V and J ends lost 10 bases and 5 bases respectively, with 15 bases between them. The CDR3 is 13 residues long. The chain's CDR3 is CATDGSVNNEQFF. CDR3 DNA: TGTGCCACTGACGGGTCAGTTAACAATGAGCAGTTCTTC.

The J gene is TRBJ2-2, the V gene TRBV6-1; no firm D call. The CDR3 consists of 15 residues. Germline V gene sequence: CDR1 MNHNS, CDR2 SASEGT. Trimming cost V 5 bases and J 2 bases, with 12 bases left between them. The CDR3 DNA is TGTGCCAGCAGTCCCGACGGCTTAAACACCGGGGAGCTGTTTTTT. Protein product: CASSPDGLNTGELFF.

The chain combines TRBV29-1 with TRBJ2-1; possible D gene TRBD1, 6 bases. Germline V gene data show CDR1 as SQVTM and CDR2 as ANQGSEA. This CDR3 has 14 residues. Trimming took off 8 bases at V and 8 bases at J, with 22 bases between the two ends. The chain's CDR3 is CSTSKGDSVDEQFF. In DNA, the CDR3 is TGCAGCACATCTAAGGGGGATAGCGTCGATGAGCAGTTCTTC.

The CDR3 DNA sequence: TGTGCCAGCAGCGTAAACCAGGGGGTCTTCTACGAGCAGTACTTC. As protein: CASSVNQGVFYEQYF. The chain carries TRBV7-8 and TRBJ2-7, with 7 bases fitting TRBD1. V trimming: 5 bases; J trimming: 3 bases; junction bases outside the gene matches: 10. The CDR3 has 15 residues. The V gene's germline CDR1 is SGHVS and CDR2 FQNEAQ.

A few counts support this clonotype. This rearrangement joins TRBV20-1 to TRBJ2-2; TRBD1 matches 9 bases. The CDR3 loop spans 17 amino acids. V trimming: 0 bases; J trimming: 6 bases; junction bases outside the gene matches: 11. Germline CDR1 reads DFQATT; CDR2 reads SNEGSKA (reference sequence). CDR3 coding DNA: TGCAGTGCTAGAGATGGTTTACAGGGGGCCCTCCCCGGGGAGCTGTTTTTT. Protein sequence: CSARDGLQGALPGELFF.

At least ten counts were recorded for this clonotype. The chain uses TRBV15 and TRBJ2-5; unclear D gene. The CDR3 is 13 amino acids. Trimming took off 4 bases at V and 5 bases at J, with 11 bases between the two ends. Looked up from germline, CDR1 is LNHNV and CDR2 is YYDKDF (reference sequence). In DNA, the CDR3 is TGTGCCACCAGCATGGGAATTCGGGAGACCCAGTACTTC. This gives the protein CATSMGIRETQYF.

This clonotype was recorded many times. At one end, the junction sequence differs from germline, possibly due to a read error. The gene calls are TRBV13 and TRBJ2-3; possibly TRBD1 for D (5 bases). Looked up from germline, CDR1 is PRHDT and CDR2 is FYEKMQ (reference sequence). This CDR3 is built from 15 residues. CDR3 region: CASSLGHPSTDTQYF. The DNA for the CDR3 is TGTGCCAGCAGCCTAGGACACCCCTCCACAGATACGCAGTATTTT.

V is TRBV29-1 and J is TRBJ2-1; no reliable D call. Between the trimmed V and J ends, which lost 1 base and 2 bases, there was a span of 12 bases. Germline CDR1 reads SQVTM; CDR2 reads ANQGSEA. The CDR3 is made up of 15 amino acids. In nucleotides, the CDR3 is TGCAGCGTTGAAGCGCGGCAGAACCCCTACAATGAGCAGTTCTTC. This translates into CSVEARQNPYNEQFF.

V usage is TRBV11-2 and J usage is TRBJ2-6; 10 nucleotides align to TRBD2. Germline V gene data show CDR1 as SGHAT and CDR2 as FQNNGV. The CDR3 length is 19 residues. V shed 1 base, J shed 3 bases, and the junction held 9 bases outside the gene matches. For the CDR3, the DNA is TGTGCCAGCAGCTTAGTTCCAGCGGGGGGGAGCTTTGGGGCCAACGTCCTGACTTTC. Its protein is CASSLVPAGGSFGANVLTF.

The CDR3 is CASSPVGGNQPQHF. CDR3 nucleotides: TGCGCCAGCAGCCCGGTAGGGGGGAACCAGCCCCAGCATTTT. The chain joins TRBV5-1 to TRBJ1-5, with a possible D match to TRBD1 (6 bases). The V gene lost 4 bases and the J gene lost 7 bases, with 15 bases spanning the gap. CDR3 length: 14 amino acids. Germline V gives CDR1 SGHRS, CDR2 YFSETQ.

The chain combines TRBV7-2 with TRBJ2-7; D is unresolved. Germline CDR1 and CDR2: SGHTA and FQGNSA. This CDR3 has 14 amino acids. V shed 1 base and J shed 9 bases, with 16 bases lying between them. CDR3 coding DNA: TGTGCCAGCAGCTTAGGGCAGACGCCCGTCGGGCAGTACTTC. This codes for CASSLGQTPVGQYF.

The sample holds a few counts of this clonotype. The chain is built from TRBV7-8 and TRBJ1-1; D remains ambiguous. V dropped 5 bases and J dropped 3 bases, with 4 bases sitting between them. Germline values: CDR1 SGHVS, CDR2 FQNEAQ. The CDR3 loop spans 11 amino acids. Here the CDR3 DNA reads TGTGCCAGCAGCACCCACACTGAAGCTTTCTTT. This translates into CASSTHTEAFF. Based on the CDR3 plus reference TRBV7-8 and TRBJ1-1, the full variable domain is GAGVSQSPRYKVAKRGQDVALRCDPISGHVSLFWYQQALGQGPEFLTYFQNEAQLDKSGLPSDRFFAERPEGSVSTLKIQRTQQEDSAVYLCASSTHTEAFFGQGTRLTVV.

The chain uses TRBV7-2 and TRBJ1-1; no reliable D call. Germline CDR1 is SGHTA and CDR2 is FQGNSA. Trimming left V 7 bases short and J 1 base short, with 10 bases between. The CDR3 consists of 13 residues. The CDR3: CASILGQNTEAFF. The DNA for the CDR3 is TGTGCCAGCATCCTTGGGCAGAACACTGAAGCTTTCTTT. Based on the CDR3 plus reference TRBV7-2 and TRBJ1-1, the full variable domain is GAGVSQSPSNKVTEKGKDVELRCDPISGHTALYWYRQSLGQGLEFLIYFQGNSAPDKSGLPSDRFSAERTGGSVSTLTIQRTQQEDSAVYLCASILGQNTEAFFGQGTRLTVV.